This T cell receptor (beta chain) was recorded in a study of identical twins. General study results and limits: In beta out-of-frame sequences, the excess sharing between twins was weaker. Instead of following the same donors, the conclusions were based on cross-sectional statistical analysis. One should note that invariant MAIT and iNKT cells could partly confound zero-insertion analyses.

Germline assignment: CDR1 SQVTM and CDR2 ANQGSEA. This CDR3 region has 11 residues. The germline V and J ends were trimmed by 8 bases and 7 bases, with 14 bases remaining between them. From the 5' RACE reads, TCRdb called clonotypes with MiXCR, one entry per CDR3 protein. The repertoire includes more than 650,000 distinct CDR3 sequences, less than 7% of them detected once, and around 1.9% sits in the top ten. The table lists this clonotype with many counts. No antigen is known for it. Sequenced material: naive T cells sorted from blood. The chain recombines TRBV29-1 with TRBJ2-5; the D gene is possibly TRBD1 (5 bases). This clonotype originated in a man between 18 and 35 years old in good health. The CDR3 region is CSLRVQGTQYF. The CDR3 DNA is TGCAGCCTCCGCGTTCAGGGGACCCAGTACTTC.